Each of the 9 T cell receptor beta chains below was sequenced from the same sample in a study of T cells in Graves' hyperthyroidism and ophthalmopathy (dated by TCRdb to about 2019). Library generation was performed with multiplex PCR. The sequencing machine was an Illumina HiSeq 2000. TCR beta CDR3 regions were amplified from RNA transcripts. The first round of RT-PCR for the TCR CDR3 was performed with the HTBI primer set and the Qiagen OneStep RT-PCR kit. TCRdb reprocessed the public reads (quality trimming at Q25 with fastp, clone calling with MiXCR) and kept in-frame beta chains. A single entry per CDR3 protein holds the most common genes and DNA from its merged rows. This sample gives approximately 510,000 distinct CDR3 sequences in total; about 45% of them show up just once. The ten largest clones take up about two fifths of the sample. The sequencing sample was made of peripheral blood or thyroid tissue (not recorded which). The receptors stem from an adult woman with Graves' disease, either hyperthyroidism or ophthalmopathy (not recorded which).

This clonotype was seen repeatedly, ten times or more. The rearrangement joins TRBV7-9 to TRBJ2-7; 10 bases map to TRBD2. Germline V gives CDR1 SEHNR, CDR2 FQNEAQ (reference sequence). This CDR3 region has 17 residues. The ends lost 5 bases at V and 2 bases at J; junction bases unmatched: 12. The CDR3 region is CASSPKIRTSGAYEQYF. The CDR3 DNA sequence: TGTGCCAGCAGCCCCAAAATAAGGACTAGCGGAGCCTACGAGCAGTACTTC. The full variable domain, in which reference TRBV7-9 and TRBJ2-7 provide the parts outside the CDR3, is DTGVSQNPRHKITKRGQNVTFRCDPISEHNRLYWYRQTLGQGPEFLTYFQNEAQLEKSRLLSDRFSAERPKGSFSTLEIQRTEQGDSAMYLCASSPKIRTSGAYEQYFGPGTRLTVT.

The chain recombines TRBV7-9 with TRBJ1-6; the match to TRBD1 covers 9 bases. The CDR3 has 16 amino acids. V trimming: 5 bases; J trimming: 6 bases; junction bases outside the gene matches: 8. Germline V CDR1 and CDR2: SEHNR, FQNEAQ (reference sequence). DNA for the CDR3: TGTGCCAGCAGCGCATCACAGGGGGCGGGTAATTCACCCCTCCACTTT. This codes for CASSASQGAGNSPLHF.

The chain links TRBV12-3 or TRBV12-4 to TRBJ2-1; D possibly corresponds to TRBD2 (5 bases). The CDR3 has 16 amino acids. The V gene lost 5 bases and the J gene lost 0 bases, with 14 bases spanning the gap. CDR3 coding DNA: TGTGCCAGCAGTGGACGGACTTTTAGCTCCTACAATGAGCAGTTCTTC. Its protein is CASSGRTFSSYNEQFF.

This clonotype has just a few counts. A read error may produce the germline difference seen at one junction end. The V and J genes are TRBV29-1 and TRBJ1-1, with D unresolved. The germline V gene encodes CDR1 SQVTM and CDR2 ANQGSEA. There are 12 residues in the CDR3. CDR3 in amino acids: CSAELRGTEAFF. CDR3 sequence (DNA): TGCAGCGCTGAACTGCGGGGCACTGAAGCTTTCTTT.

Remarks on this clonotype: At one boundary the junction diverges from the germline segment, which might be a read error. This sequence joins TRBV25-1 and TRBJ1-6; perhaps TRBD1 as D (5 bases). This CDR3 has 16 residues. The germline V gene has CDR1 MGHDK and CDR2 SYGVNS. In DNA, the CDR3 is TGTGCCTGCAGTGCTGAACGGTGGGGCCTAAATTCACCCCTCCACTTT. Residues: CACSAERWGLNSPLHF.

This clonotype was recorded at least ten times. V and J are TRBV9 and TRBJ2-2; weak D call: TRBD2 (5 bases). The CDR3 is 14 amino acids. V lost 6 bases and J 4 bases, leaving 13 bases between the germline ends. Germline V lookup: CDR1 SGDLS, CDR2 YYNGEE. CDR3 sequence: CASKEGLGTGELFF. The CDR3, as DNA: TGTGCCAGCAAAGAGGGCCTTGGCACCGGGGAGCTGTTTTTT.

The genes are TRBV5-1 and TRBJ2-5; 9 positions agree with TRBD1. CDR3 size: 12 residues. J lost 4 bases, V lost 9 bases, and 4 bases had no gene match. Per germline, CDR1 SGHRS and CDR2 YFSETQ. As DNA, the CDR3 is TGCGCCACCACGACAGGGGGAGAGACCCAGTACTTC. Its translation: CATTTGGETQYF. Based on the CDR3 plus reference TRBV5-1 and TRBJ2-5, the full variable domain is KAGVTQTPRYLIKTRGQQVTLSCSPISGHRSVSWYQQTPGQGLQFLFEYFSETQRNKGNFPGRFSGRQFSNSRSEMNVSTLELGDSALYLCATTTGGETQYFGPGTRLLVL.

This clonotype was observed at least ten times. The chain employs TRBV7-8 and TRBJ1-3, with no clear D. The CDR3 is made up of 15 amino acids. V was trimmed by 5 bases and J by 4 bases, leaving 15 bases between them. Germline V gene lookup returns CDR1 SGHVS and CDR2 FQNEAQ. Here the CDR3 reads CASSPTRTLGNTIYF. As DNA, the CDR3 is TGTGCCAGCAGCCCTACAAGGACCCTAGGAAACACCATATATTTT.

This clonotype was detected many times. At one end, the junction sequence differs from germline, possibly due to a read error. The V gene is TRBV7-7, the J gene TRBJ2-2, with 7 bases matching TRBD1. This CDR3 region has 13 residues. Germline V gene data show CDR1 as SSHAT and CDR2 as FNYEAQ (reference sequence). The CDR3 loop is CASSLTGSGELFF. In nucleotides, the CDR3 is TGTGCTAGCAGCTTGACAGGGTCCGGGGAGCTGTTTTTT.